What follows are 22 T cell receptor beta chains derived from one specimen sequenced in a study of human T cells and chemical hapten exposure. Using its own MiXCR run on the RACE reads, TCRdb lists one record per CDR3 protein. Found here are 85,000 to 90,000 distinct CDR3 sequences, 9.6% of them singletons; the top ten hold 3% to 4.5%. The time point is: pre-sensitization, week 0. The treatment was: therapeutic diphenylcyclopropenone sensitization with weekly scalp DPC. The sample in question was whole blood, obtained in connection with sensitization to the hapten diphenylcyclopropenone (DPC). Source of these receptors: a middle-aged woman with alopecia areata. Some clones in this sample may be carry-over from other donors' samples.

The genes are TRBV7-8 and TRBJ2-1; D remains unclear. The CDR3 covers 14 residues. CDR1 is SGHVS, CDR2 FQNEAQ, per germline. V lost 7 bases to trimming and J lost 0 bases, with 10 bases between them. CDR3 residues: CASTKRSSYNEQFF. Written as DNA, the CDR3 is TGTGCCAGCACTAAGAGGTCCTCCTACAATGAGCAGTTCTTC. Full variable domain (remainder filled in from reference TRBV7-8 and TRBJ2-1): GAGVSQSPRYKVAKRGQDVALRCDPISGHVSLFWYQQALGQGPEFLTYFQNEAQLDKSGLPSDRFFAERPEGSVSTLKIQRTQQEDSAVYLCASTKRSSYNEQFFGPGTRLTVL.

This clonotype was seen ten or more times. The chain employs TRBV5-1 and TRBJ1-1; 7 bases are a match to TRBD1. Germline V gene sequence: CDR1 SGHRS, CDR2 YFSETQ. The CDR3 extends over 13 amino acids. Germline trimming cut 5 bases from V and 3 bases from J; bases unmatched to any gene: 4. CDR3 residues: CASSYDRDTEAFF. Here the CDR3 DNA reads TGCGCCAGCAGTTACGACAGGGACACTGAAGCTTTCTTT.

The J gene is TRBJ1-5, the V gene TRBV4-3, with D possibly TRBD1 on 6 matching bases. The germline gives CDR1 LGHNA, CDR2 YSLEER. V was pared by 5 bases and J by 7 bases, with 12 bases between. The CDR3 covers 13 residues. The CDR3 DNA follows: TGCGCCAGCAGCGGGGGGCTGGAGCAGCCCCAGCATTTT. Its protein product is CASSGGLEQPQHF.

This clonotype was seen many times. The V and J genes are TRBV7-2 and TRBJ1-4; D gene uncertain. The V and J ends lost 2 bases and 5 bases respectively, with 6 bases between them. CDR1 is SGHTA, CDR2 FQGNSA, per germline. The CDR3 has 13 residues. The CDR3 DNA is TGTGCCAGCAGCTTAATTATGAATGAAAAACTGTTTTTT. Its translation is CASSLIMNEKLFF.

This clonotype occurred a few times. The chain recombines TRBV20-1 with TRBJ2-5, with 7 nucleotides matching TRBD1. Germline V CDR1 and CDR2: DFQATT, SNEGSKA (reference sequence). The V segment lost 0 bases and the J segment 3 bases; nucleotides outside the gene matches: 1. The CDR3 extends over 13 amino acids. The CDR3 reads CSARETGKETQYF. The DNA for the CDR3 is TGCAGTGCTAGAGAGACAGGGAAAGAGACCCAGTACTTC.

This clonotype was observed a few times. The chain has TRBV3-1 and TRBJ1-5, with a tentative D call TRBD1 (5 bases). V was pared by 3 bases and J by 4 bases, with 10 bases between. The V gene's germline CDR1 is LGHDT and CDR2 YNNKEL (reference sequence). This CDR3 has 14 residues. The CDR3 DNA is TGTGCCAGCAGCCAGGGGGGTATAAATCAGCCCCAGCATTTT. The encoded protein is CASSQGGINQPQHF.

This clonotype has more than one count but fewer than ten. The chain links TRBV9 to TRBJ1-2, with D unclear. The CDR3 contains 15 residues. CDR1 is SGDLS and CDR2 is YYNGEE in the germline V gene. V dropped 3 bases and J dropped 3 bases, with 15 bases sitting between them. CDR3 sequence reads: CASSADGRSYYGYTF. CDR3 nucleotide sequence: TGTGCCAGCAGCGCCGATGGACGGTCATACTATGGCTACACCTTC.

This clonotype was picked up many times. The chain couples TRBV12-5 to TRBJ1-2; D is uncertain. The CDR3 covers 14 residues. V lost 1 base and J lost 7, with 13 bases in between. Germline assignment: CDR1 LGHNT and CDR2 FRNRAP. The DNA for the CDR3 is TGTGCTAGTGGTTTGGAAGGGAGGAATTCTGGCTACACCTTC. It is translated as CASGLEGRNSGYTF. Variable domain in full (rest from reference TRBV12-5 and TRBJ1-2): DARVTQTPRHKVTEMGQEVTMRCQPILGHNTVFWYRQTMMQGLELLAYFRNRAPLDDSGMPKDRFSAEMPDATLATLKIQPSEPRDSAVYFCASGLEGRNSGYTFGSGTRLTVV.

In its sample, this clonotype was seen many times. The chain joins TRBV7-2 to TRBJ2-1; 14 bases match TRBD2. The CDR3 consists of 19 residues. V shed 4 bases, J shed 0 bases, and the junction held 8 bases outside the gene matches. CDR1 SGHTA and CDR2 FQGNSA come from the germline V gene. CDR3: CASSSQGTSGGRSYNEQFF. Written as DNA, the CDR3 is TGTGCCAGCAGCTCCCAGGGGACTAGCGGGGGCCGCTCCTACAATGAGCAGTTCTTC.

The gene calls are TRBV10-3 and TRBJ1-1; D call uncertain. Germline assignment: CDR1 ENHRY and CDR2 SYGVKD. The CDR3 is 15 amino acids. Trimming removed 1 base at V and 1 base at J, with 10 bases between. This CDR3 is CAISELGVSNTEAFF. In DNA, the CDR3 is TGTGCCATCAGTGAGTTGGGCGTCTCGAACACTGAAGCTTTCTTT.

The table lists this clonotype with a few counts. The V call is TRBV5-1, the J call TRBJ2-3, with 9 nucleotides matching TRBD1. This CDR3 contains 15 residues. CDR1 and CDR2 (germline): SGHRS, YFSETQ. V trimming: 2 bases; J trimming: 4 bases; junction bases outside the gene matches: 5. The CDR3 protein is CASSLGQGFADTQYF. The CDR3 region has the DNA TGCGCCAGCAGCTTAGGACAGGGGTTCGCAGATACGCAGTATTTT.

Only a few counts were recorded for this clonotype. The chain joins TRBV7-9 to TRBJ2-5; D tentatively fits TRBD1 or TRBD2 (5 bases each). V lost 1 base to trimming and J lost 5 bases, with 17 bases between them. CDR1 SEHNR and CDR2 FQNEAQ come from the germline V gene (reference sequence). The length of the CDR3 is 16 residues. The CDR3 loop is CASSLGLFSGTETQYF. The CDR3 DNA is TGTGCCAGCAGCTTAGGACTATTCTCGGGGACCGAGACCCAGTACTTC. The variable domain in full, completed from reference TRBV7-9 and TRBJ2-5, reads DTGVSQNPRHKITKRGQNVTFRCDPISEHNRLYWYRQTLGQGPEFLTYFQNEAQLEKSRLLSDRFSAERPKGSFSTLEIQRTEQGDSAMYLCASSLGLFSGTETQYFGPGTRLLVL.

The table lists this clonotype with many counts. V gene TRBV6-2 or TRBV6-3 combines with J gene TRBJ1-2; TRBD1 might be the D (6 bases). The CDR3 contains 15 residues. Germline V gene data show CDR1 as MNHEY and CDR2 as SVGEGT. Trimming removed 2 bases from V and 6 bases from J, with 16 bases in between. DNA of the CDR3: TGTGCCAGCAGTTACGGCCGGGGGGCTGAGGATGGCTACACCTTC. This sequence encodes CASSYGRGAEDGYTF.

This clonotype has a count of ten or more. The rearrangement links TRBV5-6 to TRBJ1-1; D not certain. Between the trimmed V and J ends, which lost 3 bases and 8 bases, there was a span of 8 bases. The CDR3 extends over 11 amino acids. CDR1 SGHDT and CDR2 YYEEEE come from the germline V gene. The CDR3 is CASSSNLEAFF. CDR3 bases: TGTGCCAGCAGCTCTAACTTGGAAGCTTTCTTT.

The genes are TRBV5-1 and TRBJ2-7, with TRBD1 matching over 7 bases. In germline, CDR1 is SGHRS, CDR2 YFSETQ. Trimming took 3 bases from V and 0 from J; bases not matched to a gene: 12. The CDR3 consists of 17 residues. The CDR3 protein is CASSWTARDRYSYEQYF. The CDR3 region has the DNA TGCGCCAGCAGCTGGACGGCCCGGGACAGATACTCCTACGAGCAGTACTTC.

This clonotype has a handful of counts. The chain has TRBV20-1 and TRBJ2-3; D is unclear. This CDR3 spans 13 amino acids. The germline V gene encodes CDR1 DFQATT and CDR2 SNEGSKA (reference sequence). Trimming took off 0 bases at V and 0 bases at J, with 4 bases between the two ends. CDR3 DNA: TGCAGTGCTAGAGAACCTAGCACAGATACGCAGTATTTT. Translating gives CSAREPSTDTQYF.

This clonotype was picked up many times. The rearrangement uses TRBV6-2 or TRBV6-3 and TRBJ2-2; possibly TRBD1 for D (5 bases). The CDR3 covers 19 residues. V was cut by 2 bases and J by 0 bases, with 19 bases left in between. Germline V lookup: CDR1 MNHEY, CDR2 SVGEGT. CDR3 DNA sequence: TGTGCCAGCAGTTACGTAATGGGCAGGGCCTCAGCGAACACCGGGGAGCTGTTTTTT. Its protein product is CASSYVMGRASANTGELFF.

This clonotype was counted between two and nine times. The J gene is TRBJ2-3, the V gene TRBV19, with 9 bases aligning to TRBD2. V lost 2 bases, J lost 5 bases, and 8 bases stayed unmatched. Per germline, CDR1 LNHDA and CDR2 SQIVND (reference sequence). The CDR3 has 16 amino acids. The CDR3 DNA reads as TGTGCCAGTAGTATAACGGCGGGGGGGCCGGGAGATACGCAGTATTTT. Protein sequence: CASSITAGGPGDTQYF.

CDR3 coding DNA: TGTGCCACCAGTGATCCGGGACTAGCGGGGTCCGGATTACAGTATTTT. Residues: CATSDPGLAGSGLQYF. The chain joins TRBV24-1 to TRBJ2-3, with 13 bases lining up with TRBD2. The CDR3 covers 16 residues. Germline V gives CDR1 KGHDR, CDR2 SFDVKD. The J segment lost 12 bases and the V segment lost 3 bases, leaving 11 bases of the junction unmatched.

The V gene is TRBV27, the J gene TRBJ1-5; D remains unclear. There are 16 residues in the CDR3. CDR1 is MNHEY, CDR2 SMNVEV, per germline (reference sequence). Trimming removed 5 bases from V and 5 bases from J, with 19 bases in between. CDR3 nucleotides: TGTGCCAGCAGTCCCTCCCAGCCTTCGACATATCAGCCCCAGCATTTT. It translates to CASSPSQPSTYQPQHF.

This clonotype was counted at least ten times. V and J are TRBV10-3 and TRBJ2-3; D is ambiguous. V lost 6 bases and J lost 2, with 3 bases in between. Germline V gives CDR1 ENHRY, CDR2 SYGVKD. The CDR3 contains 11 residues. The CDR3 DNA follows: TGTGCCATCAGGGACACAGATACGCAGTATTTT. Amino acid sequence: CAIRDTDTQYF.

The chain uses TRBV29-1 and TRBJ2-7; D not resolved. The length of the CDR3 is 11 residues. Germline assignment: CDR1 SQVTM and CDR2 ANQGSEA. V lost 4 bases to trimming and J lost 3 bases, with 7 bases between them. The CDR3 sequence is CSVVHLYEQYF. For the CDR3, the DNA is TGCAGCGTTGTACACCTCTACGAGCAGTACTTC.